Presented here are 8 T cell receptor beta chains from one specimen sequenced in a study of post-analysis software for immune sequencing data. Study outcomes and limitations: Patients showed TRBV5-6, TRBV5-1 and TRBV20-1 among a few TRBV segments more frequent than in controls.

Unique molecular identifiers tagged the TCR beta cDNA libraries. MiXCR was run by TCRdb on the PCR reads, yielding one entry per CDR3 protein. The sample records some 260,000 distinct CDR3 sequences, 30% to 45% being singletons. Antigens of these TCRs are unknown. The specimen was blood. Receptor source: a girl under 18 with multiple sclerosis.

The chain links TRBV5-1 to TRBJ2-5, with 12 bases aligning to TRBD1. The assigned J gene may be wrong: the sequence end matches TRBJ2-7 better. From germline, CDR1 is SGHRS and CDR2 YFSETQ. This CDR3 has 15 amino acids. The DNA for the CDR3 is TGCGCCAGCAGCACAGGGACAGGGGGCCTCTACGAGCAGTACTTC. The encoded protein is CASSTGTGGLYEQYF.

This clonotype was observed at least ten times. The chain recombines TRBV9 with TRBJ2-3, with 7 bases that match TRBD2. After removal of 3 bases from V and 9 bases from J, the junction contained 4 bases not matched to a gene. The CDR3 contains 12 residues. The germline CDR1 and CDR2 sequences are SGDLS and YYNGEE. CDR3 loop: CASSGREGTQYF. In DNA, the CDR3 is TGTGCCAGCAGCGGTAGGGAGGGGACGCAGTATTTT.

This clonotype was counted ten times or more. J is TRBJ2-7 and V is TRBV20-1; 14 bases match TRBD2. With V trimmed by 5 bases and J by 7 bases, 7 bases remained unmatched. The germline V gene encodes CDR1 DFQATT and CDR2 SNEGSKA (reference sequence). CDR3 length equals 14 residues. The CDR3 is CSAPTSGGVAEQYF. As DNA, the CDR3 is TGCAGTGCTCCGACTAGCGGGGGGGTCGCGGAGCAGTACTTC.

Ten or more counts support this clonotype. The V call is TRBV27, the J call TRBJ1-2; tentative D call: TRBD1 (5 bases). Germline CDR1 and CDR2: MNHEY and SMNVEV (reference sequence). V was shortened by 5 bases and J by 7 bases, with 20 bases between the two germline ends. The CDR3 spans 15 residues. The CDR3 protein is CASSPTGTQIRGYTF. CDR3 in DNA: TGTGCCAGCAGTCCCACCGGGACCCAGATTCGTGGCTACACCTTC.

This clonotype was found many times. The V and J genes are TRBV7-9 and TRBJ2-1; 9 bases line up with TRBD2. After removal of 6 bases from V and 5 bases from J, the junction contained 11 bases not matched to a gene. The CDR3 has 16 residues. CDR1 is SEHNR and CDR2 is FQNEAQ in the germline V gene (reference sequence). The CDR3 DNA is TGTGCCAGCAGTTCAGGGGGACTAGCTTCGGACAATGAGCAGTTCTTC. The encoded protein is CASSSGGLASDNEQFF.

With regard to this clonotype: A much bigger clone sits one base away, suggesting this may be a read error. The chain employs TRBV9 and TRBJ1-6, with unresolved D. V lost 0 bases to trimming and J lost 10 bases, with 14 bases between them. The CDR3 runs to 15 residues. CDR1 is SGDLS, CDR2 YYNGEE, per germline. The CDR3 bases are TGTGCCAGCAGCGTAGAAGCGGCCCTAAGGTCACCCCTCCACTTT. Translated: CASSVEAALRSPLHF.

Details on this clonotype: It is likely a read error, because the conserved phenylalanine at the end of the CDR3 is missing. J is TRBJ1-1 and V is TRBV5-4; D gene ambiguous. The germline V gene encodes CDR1 SGHNT and CDR2 YYREEE (reference sequence). The CDR3 is 14 amino acids. V dropped 4 bases and J dropped 1 base, with 11 bases sitting between them. The CDR3 loop is CASSPRSENTEAFL. CDR3 coding DNA: TGTGCCAGCAGCCCTCGGTCAGAGAACACTGAAGCTTTCTTG.

CDR3 DNA sequence: TGTGCCAGCAGTCCGAGGACGGGTAGCAATCAGCCCCAGCATTTT. Amino acid sequence: CASSPRTGSNQPQHF. This sequence joins TRBV28 and TRBJ1-5; D unresolved. CDR1 is MDHEN and CDR2 is SYDVKM in the germline V gene. V was clipped by 5 bases and J by 0 bases, with 11 bases between them. This CDR3 is built from 15 residues.